This T cell receptor beta chain was documented in a study of blood T cells in healthy people across ages. General observations from the study: The recorded TCR beta diversity per million T cells decreased in a roughly linear manner with age.

The CDR3 totals 14 residues. V shed 4 bases and J shed 2 bases, with 14 bases lying between them. Germline V gene sequence: CDR1 SQVTM, CDR2 ANQGSEA. The second PCR ran roughly 6 to 11 cycles with a sample-barcoded 5' primer and J-beta primers. TCRdb analysed the 5' RACE reads with MiXCR anew, one entry per CDR3 protein. The table lists about 1.6 million distinct CDR3 sequences, roughly 32% of them singletons. This clonotype came up a few times. The antigen is unknown. The sequence was collected from a woman aged 25 to 39 in good health. This chain uses TRBV29-1 with TRBJ1-1; D remains ambiguous. Source material: blood. The CDR3 protein is CSVASAGKNTEAFF. The CDR3 nucleotides read TGCAGCGTTGCATCGGCCGGAAAAAACACTGAAGCTTTCTTT.